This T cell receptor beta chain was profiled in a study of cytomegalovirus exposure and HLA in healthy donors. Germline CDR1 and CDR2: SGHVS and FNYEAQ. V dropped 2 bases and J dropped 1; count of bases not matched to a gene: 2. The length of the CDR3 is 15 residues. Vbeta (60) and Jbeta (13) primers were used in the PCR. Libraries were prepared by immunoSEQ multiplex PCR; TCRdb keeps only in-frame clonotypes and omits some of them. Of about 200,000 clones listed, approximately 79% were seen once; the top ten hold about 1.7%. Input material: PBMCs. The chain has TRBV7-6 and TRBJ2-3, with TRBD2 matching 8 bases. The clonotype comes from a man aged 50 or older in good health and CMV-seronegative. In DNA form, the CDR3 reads TGTGCCAGCAGCTTATCGCGGGGGGGCACAGATACGCAGTATTTT. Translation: CASSLSRGGTDTQYF.